What follows is one T cell receptor (beta chain) and its context. The data were produced by immunoSEQ multiplex PCR, yet TCRdb's version contains in-frame clones alone and is incomplete. The sample consists of nearly 70,000 clones, approximately 84% of them appearing once. The data are from a study of early stage breast cancer tumors. Trimming stripped 5 bases from V and 3 bases from J, with 20 bases between. CDR1 SGHVS and CDR2 FNYEAQ come from the germline V gene. This CDR3 region has 17 residues. Input material: blood. V usage is TRBV7-6 and J usage is TRBJ1-3, with D possibly TRBD1 on 5 matching bases. The receptor was isolated from a person aged 35 to 50 with breast cancer. The CDR3 loop is CASSPYLQGSRGNTIYF. The CDR3 DNA reads as TGTGCCAGCAGCCCCTACTTGCAGGGATCTCGTGGAAACACCATATATTTT. Complete variable domain (other parts from reference TRBV7-6 and TRBJ1-3): GAGVSQSPRYKVTKRGQDVALRCDPISGHVSLYWYRQALGQGPEFLTYFNYEAQQDKSGLPNDRFSAERPEGSISTLTIQRTEQRDSAMYRCASSPYLQGSRGNTIYFGEGSWLTVV.